This T cell receptor beta chain was found in a study of blood T cells in healthy people across ages. General study results and limits: Without sorted subsets, naive and antigen-experienced compartments could not be conclusively compared. Both higher diversity and more naive CD4+ cells marked long-lived donors when set against aged donors. In the absence of known donor CMV status, changes in expanded clonotypes were possibly confounded.

Together with a sample-barcoded 5' primer, a J-beta primer mix was included in a second PCR lasting roughly 6 to 12 cycles. TCRdb redid the calling of the 5' RACE reads with MiXCR, one entry per CDR3 protein. The sample has about 830,000 distinct CDR3 sequences, around 62% seen once. CDR1 is GTSNPN and CDR2 is SVGIG in the germline V gene (reference sequence). The CDR3 has 12 amino acids. At least 7 million PBMCs were isolated per sample. Notes on this clonotype: Antigen unknown.

The sample was blood. V and J are TRBV30 and TRBJ2-7; D uncertain. The tail of the sequence fits TRBJ2-5 better, so the J call may be wrong. This clonotype was sampled from a man aged 25 to 40 in good health. The CDR3 region has the DNA TGTGCCTGGAGTGAAGGGATTGGGACCCAGTACTTC. Amino acids: CAWSEGIGTQYF.